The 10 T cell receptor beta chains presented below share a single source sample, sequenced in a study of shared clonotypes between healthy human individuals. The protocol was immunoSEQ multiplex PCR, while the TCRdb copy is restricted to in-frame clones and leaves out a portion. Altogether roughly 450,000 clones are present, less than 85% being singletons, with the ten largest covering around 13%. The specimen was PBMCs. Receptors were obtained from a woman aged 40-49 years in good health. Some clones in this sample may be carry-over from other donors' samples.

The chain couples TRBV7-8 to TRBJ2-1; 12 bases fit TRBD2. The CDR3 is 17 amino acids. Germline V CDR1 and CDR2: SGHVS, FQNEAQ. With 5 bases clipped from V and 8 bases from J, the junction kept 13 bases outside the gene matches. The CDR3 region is CASSERSSGRALDEQFF. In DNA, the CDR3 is TGTGCCAGCAGCGAAAGATCTAGCGGGAGGGCCCTCGATGAGCAGTTCTTC.

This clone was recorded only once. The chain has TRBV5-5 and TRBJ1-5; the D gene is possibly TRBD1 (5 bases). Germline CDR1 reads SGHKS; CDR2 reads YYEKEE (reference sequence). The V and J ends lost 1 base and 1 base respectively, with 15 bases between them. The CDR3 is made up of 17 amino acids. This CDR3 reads CASSLSLVQASNQPQHF. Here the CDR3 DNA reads TGTGCCAGCAGCTTGAGCTTGGTACAGGCCAGCAATCAGCCCCAGCATTTT. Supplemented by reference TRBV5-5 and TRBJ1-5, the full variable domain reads DAGVTQSPTHLIKTRGQQVTLRCSPISGHKSVSWYQQVLGQGPQFIFQYYEKEERGRGNFPDRFSARQFPNYSSELNVNALLLGDSALYLCASSLSLVQASNQPQHFGDGTRLSIL.

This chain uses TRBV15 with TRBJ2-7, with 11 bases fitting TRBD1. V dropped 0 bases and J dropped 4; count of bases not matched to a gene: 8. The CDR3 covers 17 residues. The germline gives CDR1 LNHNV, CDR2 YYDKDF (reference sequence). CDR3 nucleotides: TGTGCCACCAGCAGAGACCTCACCGGGACAGGGGGATACGAGCAGTACTTC. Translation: CATSRDLTGTGGYEQYF.

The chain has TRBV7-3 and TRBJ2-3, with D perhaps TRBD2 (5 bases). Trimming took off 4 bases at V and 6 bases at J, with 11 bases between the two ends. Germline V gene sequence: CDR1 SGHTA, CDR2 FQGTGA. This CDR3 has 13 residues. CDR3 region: CASSSTPGDTQYF. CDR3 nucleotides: TGTGCCAGCAGCTCCACTCCGGGGGATACGCAGTATTTT.

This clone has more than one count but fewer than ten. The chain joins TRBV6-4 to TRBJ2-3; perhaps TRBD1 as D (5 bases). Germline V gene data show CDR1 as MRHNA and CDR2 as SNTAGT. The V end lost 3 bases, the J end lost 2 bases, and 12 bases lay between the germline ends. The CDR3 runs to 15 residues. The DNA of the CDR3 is TGTGCCAGCAGTGAGCAGGGCTCCCACACAGATACGCAGTATTTT. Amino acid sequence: CASSEQGSHTDTQYF.

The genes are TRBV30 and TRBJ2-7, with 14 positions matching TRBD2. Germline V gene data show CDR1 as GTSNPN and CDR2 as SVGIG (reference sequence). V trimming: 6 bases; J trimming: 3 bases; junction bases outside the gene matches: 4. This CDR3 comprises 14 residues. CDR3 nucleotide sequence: TGTGCCTGCGGACTAGCGGGAGGTCACTACGAGCAGTACTTC. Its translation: CACGLAGGHYEQYF.

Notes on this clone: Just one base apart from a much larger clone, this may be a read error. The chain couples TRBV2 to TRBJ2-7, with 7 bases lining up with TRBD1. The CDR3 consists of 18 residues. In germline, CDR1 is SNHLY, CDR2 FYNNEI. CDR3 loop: CASSAQGISLHRSYGQYF. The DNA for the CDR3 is TGTGCCAGCAGCGCACAGGGGATCAGTTTGCACCGCTCCTACGGGCAGTACTTC.

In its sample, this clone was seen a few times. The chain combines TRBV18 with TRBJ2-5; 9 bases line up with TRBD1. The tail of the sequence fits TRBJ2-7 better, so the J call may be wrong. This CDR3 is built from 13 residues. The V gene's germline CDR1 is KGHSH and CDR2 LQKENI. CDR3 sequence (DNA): TGTGCCAGCTCACCGGGACAGGGTGCCGAGCAGTACTTC. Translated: CASSPGQGAEQYF.

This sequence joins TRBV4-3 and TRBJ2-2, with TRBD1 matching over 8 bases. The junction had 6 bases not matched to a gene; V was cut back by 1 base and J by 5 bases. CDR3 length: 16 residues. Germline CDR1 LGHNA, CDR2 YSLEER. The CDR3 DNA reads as TGCGCCAGCAGCCAAGGTTGGCAGGGGGCGACCGGGGAGCTGTTTTTT. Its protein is CASSQGWQGATGELFF.

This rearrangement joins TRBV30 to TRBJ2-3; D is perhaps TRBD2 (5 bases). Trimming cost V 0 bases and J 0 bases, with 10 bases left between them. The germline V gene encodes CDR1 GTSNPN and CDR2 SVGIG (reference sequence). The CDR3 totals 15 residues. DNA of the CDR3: TGTGCCTGGAGTGTACTGGGAGCTAGCACAGATACGCAGTATTTT. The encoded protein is CAWSVLGASTDTQYF.